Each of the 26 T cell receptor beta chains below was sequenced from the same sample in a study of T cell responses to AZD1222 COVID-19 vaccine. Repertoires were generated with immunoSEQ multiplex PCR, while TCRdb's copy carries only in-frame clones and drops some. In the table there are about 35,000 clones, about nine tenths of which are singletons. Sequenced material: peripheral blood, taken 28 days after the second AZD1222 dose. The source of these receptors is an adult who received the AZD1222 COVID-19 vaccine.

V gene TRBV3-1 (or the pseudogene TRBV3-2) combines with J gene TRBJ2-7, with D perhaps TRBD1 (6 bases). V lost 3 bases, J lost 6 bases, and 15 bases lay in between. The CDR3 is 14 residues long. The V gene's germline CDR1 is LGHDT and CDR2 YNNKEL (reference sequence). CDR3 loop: CASSQNMQGSEQYF. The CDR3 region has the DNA TGTGCCAGCAGCCAGAATATGCAGGGGTCCGAGCAGTACTTC.

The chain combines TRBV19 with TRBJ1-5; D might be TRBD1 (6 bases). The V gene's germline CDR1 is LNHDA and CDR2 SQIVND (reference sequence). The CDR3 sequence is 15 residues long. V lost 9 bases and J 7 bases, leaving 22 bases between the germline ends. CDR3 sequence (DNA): TGTGCCAGCGTGGTAGGGGGGCAGGGTTTACAGCCCCAGCATTTT. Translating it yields CASVVGGQGLQPQHF.

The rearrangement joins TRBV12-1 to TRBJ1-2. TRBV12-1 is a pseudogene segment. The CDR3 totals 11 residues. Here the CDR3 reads CASSFYCGYTF. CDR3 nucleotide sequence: TGTGCCAGCAGCTTTTATTGTGGCTACACCTTC.

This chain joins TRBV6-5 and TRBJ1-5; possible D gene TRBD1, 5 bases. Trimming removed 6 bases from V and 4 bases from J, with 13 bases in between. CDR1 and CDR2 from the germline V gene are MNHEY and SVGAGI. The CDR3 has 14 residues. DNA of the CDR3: TGTGCCAGCAGCCGGGGACGGTTGAATCAGCCCCAGCATTTT. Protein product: CASSRGRLNQPQHF.

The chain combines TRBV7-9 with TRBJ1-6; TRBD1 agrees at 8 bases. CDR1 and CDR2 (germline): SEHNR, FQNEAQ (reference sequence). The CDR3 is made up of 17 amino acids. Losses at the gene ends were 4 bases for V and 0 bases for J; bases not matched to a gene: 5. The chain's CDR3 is CASSSWTGSSYNSPLHF. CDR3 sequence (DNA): TGTGCCAGCAGCTCTTGGACAGGGAGCTCCTATAATTCACCCCTCCACTTT. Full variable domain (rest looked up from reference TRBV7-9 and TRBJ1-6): DTGVSQNPRHKITKRGQNVTFRCDPISEHNRLYWYRQTLGQGPEFLTYFQNEAQLEKSRLLSDRFSAERPKGSFSTLEIQRTEQGDSAMYLCASSSWTGSSYNSPLHFGNGTRLTVT.

The CDR3 bases are TGTGCCAGTAGTATAGACGACACCTCTGGGGCCAACGTCCTGACTTTC. Protein sequence: CASSIDDTSGANVLTF. J is TRBJ2-6 and V is TRBV19, with D unclear. Germline V gives CDR1 LNHDA, CDR2 SQIVND (reference sequence). The CDR3 covers 16 residues. V lost 0 bases, J lost 0 bases, and 6 bases lay in between.

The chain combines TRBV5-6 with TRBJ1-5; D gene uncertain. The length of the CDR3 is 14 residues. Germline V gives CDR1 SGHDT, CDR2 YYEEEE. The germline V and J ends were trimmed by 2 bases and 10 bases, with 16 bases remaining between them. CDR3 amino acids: CASSFGVGTEPQHF. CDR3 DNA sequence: TGTGCCAGCAGCTTTGGGGTAGGAACGGAACCCCAGCATTTT. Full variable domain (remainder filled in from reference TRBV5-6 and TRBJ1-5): DAGVTQSPTHLIKTRGQQVTLRCSPKSGHDTVSWYQQALGQGPQFIFQYYEEEERQRGNFPDRFSGHQFPNYSSELNVNALLLGDSALYLCASSFGVGTEPQHFGDGTRLSIL.

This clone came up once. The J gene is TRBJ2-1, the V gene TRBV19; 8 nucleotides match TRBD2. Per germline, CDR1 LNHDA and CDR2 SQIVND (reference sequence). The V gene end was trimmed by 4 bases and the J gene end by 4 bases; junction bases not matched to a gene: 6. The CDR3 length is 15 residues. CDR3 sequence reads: CASSSGIAGYNEQFF. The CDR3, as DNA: TGTGCCAGTAGTAGTGGGATAGCGGGATACAATGAGCAGTTCTTC.

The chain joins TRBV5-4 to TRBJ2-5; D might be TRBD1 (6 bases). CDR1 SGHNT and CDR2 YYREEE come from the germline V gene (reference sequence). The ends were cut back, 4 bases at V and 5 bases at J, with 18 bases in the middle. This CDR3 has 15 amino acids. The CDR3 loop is CASSRSANQGETQYF. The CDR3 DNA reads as TGTGCCAGCAGCCGTTCGGCCAACCAGGGGGAGACCCAGTACTTC.

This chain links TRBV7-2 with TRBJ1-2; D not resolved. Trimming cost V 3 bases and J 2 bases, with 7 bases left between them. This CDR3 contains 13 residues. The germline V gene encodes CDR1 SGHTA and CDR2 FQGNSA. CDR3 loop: CASSFARNYGYTF. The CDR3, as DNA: TGTGCCAGCAGCTTTGCCAGGAACTATGGCTACACCTTC.

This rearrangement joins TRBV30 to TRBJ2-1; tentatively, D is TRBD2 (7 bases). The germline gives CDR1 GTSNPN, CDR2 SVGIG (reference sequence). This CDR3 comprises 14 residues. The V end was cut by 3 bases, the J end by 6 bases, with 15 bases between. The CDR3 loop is CAWSGGKGVNEQFF. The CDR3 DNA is TGTGCCTGGAGCGGGGGGAAGGGGGTCAATGAGCAGTTCTTC.

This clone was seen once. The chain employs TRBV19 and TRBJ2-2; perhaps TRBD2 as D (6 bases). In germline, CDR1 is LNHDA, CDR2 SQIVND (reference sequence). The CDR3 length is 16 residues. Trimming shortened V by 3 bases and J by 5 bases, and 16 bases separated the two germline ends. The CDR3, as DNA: TGTGCCAGTAGTATTTCCGGGAGAGGGCCAACCGGGGAGCTGTTTTTT. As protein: CASSISGRGPTGELFF.

In DNA form, the CDR3 reads TGTGCCAGCAGCTTTACAGGGGCGAGGGCTTTCTTT. It translates to CASSFTGARAFF. The chain couples TRBV27 to TRBJ1-1; 7 nucleotides line up with TRBD1. The CDR3 runs to 12 residues. The trim removed 6 bases at V and 11 bases at J, leaving 9 bases unmatched. The V gene's germline CDR1 is MNHEY and CDR2 SMNVEV (reference sequence).

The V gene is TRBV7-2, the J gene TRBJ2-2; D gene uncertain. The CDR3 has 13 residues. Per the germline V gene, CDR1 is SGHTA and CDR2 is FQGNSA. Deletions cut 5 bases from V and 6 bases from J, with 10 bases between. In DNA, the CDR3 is TGTGCCAGCAGCGAGACAAGCGCCGGGGAGCTGTTTTTT. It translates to CASSETSAGELFF. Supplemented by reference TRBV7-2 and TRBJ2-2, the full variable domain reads GAGVSQSPSNKVTEKGKDVELRCDPISGHTALYWYRQSLGQGLEFLIYFQGNSAPDKSGLPSDRFSAERTGGSVSTLTIQRTQQEDSAVYLCASSETSAGELFFGEGSRLTVL.

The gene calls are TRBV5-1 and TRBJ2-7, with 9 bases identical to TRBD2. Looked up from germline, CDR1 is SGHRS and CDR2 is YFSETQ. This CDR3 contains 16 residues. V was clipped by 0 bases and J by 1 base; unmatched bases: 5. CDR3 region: CASSLAAGGASYEQYF. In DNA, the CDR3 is TGCGCCAGCAGCTTGGCCGCGGGAGGGGCGTCCTACGAGCAGTACTTC.

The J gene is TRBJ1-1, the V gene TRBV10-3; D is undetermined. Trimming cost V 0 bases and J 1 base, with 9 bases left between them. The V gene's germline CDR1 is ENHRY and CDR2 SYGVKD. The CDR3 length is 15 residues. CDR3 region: CAISESGHRNTEAFF. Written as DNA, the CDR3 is TGTGCCATCAGTGAGTCGGGCCACCGGAACACTGAAGCTTTCTTT.

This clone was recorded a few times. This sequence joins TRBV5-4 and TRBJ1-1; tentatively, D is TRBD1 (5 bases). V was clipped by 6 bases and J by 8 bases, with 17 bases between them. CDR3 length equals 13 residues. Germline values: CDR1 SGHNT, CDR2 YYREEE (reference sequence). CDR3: CASNPGPWGEAFF. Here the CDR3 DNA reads TGTGCCAGCAACCCAGGCCCATGGGGGGAAGCTTTCTTT. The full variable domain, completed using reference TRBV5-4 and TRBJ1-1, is ETGVTQSPTHLIKTRGQQVTLRCSSQSGHNTVSWYQQALGQGPQFIFQYYREEENGRGNFPPRFSGLQFPNYSSELNVNALELDDSALYLCASNPGPWGEAFFGQGTRLTVV.

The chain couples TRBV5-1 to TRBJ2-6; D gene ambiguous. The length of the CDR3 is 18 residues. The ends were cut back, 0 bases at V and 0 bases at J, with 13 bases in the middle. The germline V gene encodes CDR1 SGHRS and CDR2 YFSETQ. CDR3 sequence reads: CASSLVGSISSGANVLTF. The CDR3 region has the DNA TGCGCCAGCAGCTTGGTGGGCAGCATTAGCTCTGGGGCCAACGTCCTGACTTTC.

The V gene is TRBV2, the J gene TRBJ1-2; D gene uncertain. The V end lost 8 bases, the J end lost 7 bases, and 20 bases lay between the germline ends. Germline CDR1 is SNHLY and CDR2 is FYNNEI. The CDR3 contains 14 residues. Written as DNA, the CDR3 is TGTGCCAGCGGCTCGGGTCCGGCTACGGCTGGCTACACCTTC. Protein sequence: CASGSGPATAGYTF. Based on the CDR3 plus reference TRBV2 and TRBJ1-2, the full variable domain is EPEVTQTPSHQVTQMGQEVILRCVPISNHLYFYWYRQILGQKVEFLVSFYNNEISEKSEIFDDQFSVERPDGSNFTLKIRSTKLEDSAMYFCASGSGPATAGYTFGSGTRLTVV.

CDR3 nucleotides: TGCAGCGCCCTCATAGGGGGGGAGACTGAAGCTTTCTTT. The encoded protein is CSALIGGETEAFF. The chain combines TRBV29-1 with TRBJ1-1, with D perhaps matching TRBD1 (6 bases). V shed 7 bases and J shed 5 bases, with 17 bases lying between them. The CDR3 extends over 13 amino acids. Germline-derived CDR1 and CDR2 are SQVTM and ANQGSEA.

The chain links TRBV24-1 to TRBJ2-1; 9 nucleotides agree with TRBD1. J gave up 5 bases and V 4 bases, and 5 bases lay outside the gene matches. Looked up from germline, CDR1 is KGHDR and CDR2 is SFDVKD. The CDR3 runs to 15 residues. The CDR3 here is CATSDPGQGNNEQFF. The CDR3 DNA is TGTGCCACCAGTGACCCGGGACAGGGTAACAATGAGCAGTTCTTC.

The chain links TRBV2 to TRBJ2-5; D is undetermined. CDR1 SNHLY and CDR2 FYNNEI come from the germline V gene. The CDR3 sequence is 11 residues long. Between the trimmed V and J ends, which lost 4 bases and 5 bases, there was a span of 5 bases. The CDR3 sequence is CASSVRETQYF. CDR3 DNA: TGTGCCAGCAGTGTACGGGAGACCCAGTACTTC.

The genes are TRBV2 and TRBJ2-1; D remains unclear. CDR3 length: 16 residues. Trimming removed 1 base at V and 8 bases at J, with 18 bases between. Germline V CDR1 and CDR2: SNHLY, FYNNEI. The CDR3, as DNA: TGTGCCAGCAGTGAAGACCTCCTAGGTCGTTTTTATGAGCAGTTCTTC. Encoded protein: CASSEDLLGRFYEQFF. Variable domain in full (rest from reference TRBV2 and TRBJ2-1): EPEVTQTPSHQVTQMGQEVILRCVPISNHLYFYWYRQILGQKVEFLVSFYNNEISEKSEIFDDQFSVERPDGSNFTLKIRSTKLEDSAMYFCASSEDLLGRFYEQFFGPGTRLTVL.

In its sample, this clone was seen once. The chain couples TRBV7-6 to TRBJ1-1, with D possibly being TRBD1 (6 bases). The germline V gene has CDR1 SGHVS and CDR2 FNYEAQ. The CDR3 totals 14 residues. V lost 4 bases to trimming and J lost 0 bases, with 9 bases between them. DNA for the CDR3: TGTGCCAGCAGCTCGGGGGCGGTGAACACTGAAGCTTTCTTT. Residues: CASSSGAVNTEAFF.

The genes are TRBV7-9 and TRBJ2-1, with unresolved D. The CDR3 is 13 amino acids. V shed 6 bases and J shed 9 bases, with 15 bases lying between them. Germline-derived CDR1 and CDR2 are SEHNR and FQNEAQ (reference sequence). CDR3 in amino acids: CASRNLDLGEQFF. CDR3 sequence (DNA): TGTGCCAGCAGGAACCTAGATTTAGGTGAGCAGTTCTTC.

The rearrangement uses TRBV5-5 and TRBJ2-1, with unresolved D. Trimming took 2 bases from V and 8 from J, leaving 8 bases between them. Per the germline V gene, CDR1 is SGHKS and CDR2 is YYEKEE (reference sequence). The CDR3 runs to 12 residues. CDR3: CASSFDVDEQFF. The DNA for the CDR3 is TGTGCCAGCAGCTTCGACGTGGATGAGCAGTTCTTC.